Listed below are T cell receptor beta chains from one sample, sequenced in a study of CD8 T cells in Susac syndrome. TCRdb re-analysed the immunoSEQ multiplex PCR reads in MiXCR, keeping a single row per CDR3 protein. The table has some 47,000 distinct CDR3 sequences, almost 95% seen once. Sequenced: CD8+ T cells from PBMCs. The source is a human donor in good health. Each CDR3 is given with its conserved first and last residue. Fields, in order: D gene, J gene, V gene, clone size, CDR3 protein, CDR3 DNA. D genes are given only for firm matches. Size tells how often a clone was seen (once, few, many) or the class of an expanded clone, and some rows leave it out.

>.|TRBJ1-1|TRBV12-3/TRBV12-4|.
CASSAPSGPSSYTEAFF
TGTGCCAGCAGTGCCCCCTCCGGGCCCTCTTCTTACACTGAAGCTTTCTTT
>.|TRBJ2-7|TRBV27|.
CASSLLGDEQYF
TGTGCCAGCAGTTTACTCGGGGACGAGCAGTACTTC
>.|TRBJ1-1|TRBV7-2|.
CASSLNGAPNTEAFF
TGTGCCAGCAGCTTAAACGGAGCTCCGAACACTGAAGCTTTCTTT
>.|TRBJ1-1|TRBV10-2|.
CASLGQLNTEAFF
TGCGCCAGCTTAGGACAGTTGAACACTGAAGCTTTCTTT
>TRBD2|TRBJ2-1|TRBV7-8|.
CASSQGLAASSYNEQFF
TGTGCCAGCAGCCAAGGACTAGCGGCAAGCTCCTACAATGAGCAGTTCTTC
>.|TRBJ2-4|TRBV6-6|.
CASSYSPRVEKNIQYF
TGTGCCAGCAGTTACAGTCCGCGGGTAGAAAAAAACATTCAGTACTTC
>.|TRBJ2-7|TRBV7-2|.
CASSPGGSSYEQYF
TGTGCCAGCAGCCCCGGGGGCAGCTCCTACGAGCAGTACTTC
>.|TRBJ2-7|TRBV30|.
CAWSTVGVRGAEQYF
TGTGCCTGGAGTACGGTTGGGGTAAGGGGGGCAGAGCAGTACTTC
>.|TRBJ1-5|TRBV28|.
CASSLPEGTSNQPQHF
TGTGCCAGCAGTCTCCCCGAAGGGACAAGCAATCAGCCCCAGCATTTT
>TRBD2|TRBJ2-1|TRBV6-2/TRBV6-3|.
CASFPSGANNEQFF
TGTGCCAGCTTCCCCAGCGGGGCCAACAATGAGCAGTTCTTC
>.|TRBJ2-7|TRBV7-9|.
CASSPPRGLYEQYF
TGTGCCAGCAGCCCCCCTCGGGGGCTGTACGAGCAGTACTTC
>.|TRBJ1-3|TRBV12-3/TRBV12-4|.
CASSIGRKSLNTIYF
TGTGCCAGCAGTATCGGACGGAAATCGCTAAACACCATATATTTT
>.|TRBJ2-7|TRBV29-1|once
CSVEAPRGSSYEQYF
TGCAGCGTTGAAGCCCCGCGAGGAAGCTCCTACGAGCAGTACTTC
>.|TRBJ2-7|TRBV4-3|.
CASSQDRGLVYEQYF
TGCGCCAGCAGCCAAGATCGGGGGCTAGTCTACGAGCAGTACTTC
>TRBD2|TRBJ2-3|TRBV6-4|.
CASSGLAGGDTQYF
TGTGCCAGCAGTGGACTAGCGGGAGGCGATACGCAGTATTTT
>TRBD1|TRBJ1-1|TRBV4-3|.
CASTTTGPYEAFF
TGCGCCAGCACGACGACAGGGCCCTATGAAGCTTTCTTT
>.|TRBJ2-1|TRBV20-1|.
CSVPPRGRGLNEQFF
TGCAGTGTCCCCCCTAGGGGGAGGGGTCTGAATGAGCAGTTCTTC
>.|TRBJ2-1|TRBV12-5|.
CASGWGRSSYNEQFF
TGTGCTAGTGGTTGGGGGCGCAGCTCCTACAATGAGCAGTTCTTC
>TRBD2|TRBJ2-1|TRBV29-1|.
CSAEPSGRFEQFF
TGCAGCGCTGAGCCTAGCGGGAGGTTTGAGCAGTTCTTC
>.|TRBJ1-1|TRBV6-1|.
CASRSRIGLGREGNTEAFF
TGTGCCAGCAGGAGCCGGATAGGGTTAGGGAGGGAAGGAAACACTGAAGCTTTCTTT
>TRBD2|TRBJ2-3|TRBV7-9|.
CASSRLAGFSTDTQYF
TGTGCCAGCAGCCGACTAGCGGGATTCTCCACAGATACGCAGTATTTT
>.|TRBJ2-7|TRBV29-1|once
CSVEDVGEQYF
TGCAGCGTTGAAGATGTTGGCGAGCAGTACTTC
>.|TRBJ1-2|TRBV4-1|.
CASSQTLGMASGYTF
TGCGCCAGCAGCCAAACCTTGGGGATGGCCTCTGGCTACACCTTC
>.|TRBJ1-5|TRBV6-1|.
CASSPNLDQPQHF
TGTGCCAGCAGCCCAAATCTCGATCAGCCCCAGCATTTT
>.|TRBJ2-7|TRBV19|.
CASSARDRTDEQYF
TGTGCCAGTAGTGCCCGGGACCGTACGGACGAGCAGTACTTC
>.|TRBJ2-1|TRBV6-5|once
CASSSTPSSYNEQFF
TGTGCCAGCAGCTCGACCCCAAGCTCCTACAATGAGCAGTTCTTC
>TRBD1|TRBJ1-5|TRBV15|.
CATRRLTGQGVNQPQHF
TGTGCCACCAGGCGATTAACCGGACAGGGTGTCAATCAGCCCCAGCATTTT
>.|TRBJ1-2|TRBV9|.
CASSDDLQGNYGYTF
TGTGCCAGCAGCGATGATCTACAGGGTAACTATGGCTACACCTTC
>TRBD2|TRBJ2-7|TRBV27|.
CASSSGTSGRYEQYF
TGTGCCAGCAGTTCCGGGACTAGCGGGAGATACGAGCAGTACTTC
>.|TRBJ2-7|TRBV11-1|.
CASSQDQGGVQYF
TGTGCCAGCAGCCAAGACCAGGGAGGCGTGCAGTACTTC
>.|TRBJ2-1|TRBV27|.
CASSYTMEERFF
TGTGCCAGCAGTTATACAATGGAGGAACGGTTCTTC
>.|TRBJ2-3|TRBV6-2/TRBV6-3|.
CASSYSFGPDTQYF
TGTGCCAGCAGTTATTCCTTCGGGCCAGATACGCAGTATTTT
>.|TRBJ2-7|TRBV10-2|.
CASSSDWRNYEQYF
TGCGCCAGCAGTTCCGACTGGAGAAACTACGAGCAGTACTTC
>.|TRBJ1-1|TRBV9|once
CASSPGSGVTEAFF
TGTGCCAGCAGCCCGGGGAGCGGGGTCACTGAAGCTTTCTTT
>.|TRBJ2-1|TRBV5-6|.
CASSPGPLRNNEQFF
TGTGCCAGCAGCCCAGGACCTTTACGGAACAATGAGCAGTTCTTC
>TRBD2|TRBJ2-7|TRBV6-6|.
CASSPGTRSEQYF
TGTGCCAGCAGTCCAGGGACTAGAAGCGAGCAGTACTTC
>TRBD2|TRBJ2-1|TRBV5-4|.
CASSLIGTSGTYYNEQFF
TGTGCCAGCAGCTTGATCGGTACTAGCGGGACTTATTACAATGAGCAGTTCTTC
>.|TRBJ2-7|TRBV20-1|.
CSAWGQAAYEQYF
TGCAGTGCCTGGGGGCAGGCGGCCTACGAGCAGTACTTC
>.|TRBJ2-7|TRBV7-9|once
CASSFPRRTGTYEQYF
TGTGCCAGCAGCTTCCCCAGGAGGACTGGGACCTACGAGCAGTACTTC
>TRBD1|TRBJ2-5|TRBV2|.
CASSVGQGLETQYF
TGTGCCAGCAGCGTAGGACAGGGTTTGGAGACCCAGTACTTC
>.|TRBJ2-3|TRBV5-5|.
CASSGTWGQSTDTQYF
TGTGCCAGCAGCGGAACCTGGGGGCAGAGCACAGATACGCAGTATTTT
>.|TRBJ2-7|TRBV4-1|few
CASSPRDGPFEQYF
TGCGCCAGCAGCCCCCGGGACGGGCCTTTTGAGCAGTACTTC
>.|TRBJ2-3|TRBV10-1|.
CASSESPAQGDTQYF
TGCGCCAGCAGTGAGTCCCCCGCGCAGGGTGATACGCAGTATTTT
>.|TRBJ1-1|TRBV19|.
CASIGTSNTEAFF
TGTGCCAGTATCGGGACATCGAACACTGAAGCTTTCTTT
>.|TRBJ2-1|TRBV4-3|.
CASSHKVNEQFF
TGCGCCAGCAGCCACAAGGTCAATGAGCAGTTCTTC
>.|TRBJ2-1|TRBV5-6|.
CASSPSTSEEFF
TGTGCCAGCAGCCCTTCGACCAGCGAGGAGTTCTTC
>.|TRBJ2-2|TRBV24-1|.
CATSDTPRAAGELFF
TGTGCCACCAGTGATACACCCAGGGCGGCCGGGGAGCTGTTTTTT
>.|TRBJ1-5|TRBV7-9|.
CASSGILDQPQHF
TGTGCCAGCAGCGGTATTCTCGATCAGCCCCAGCATTTT
>.|TRBJ1-3|TRBV29-1|.
CSVARTGNTIYF
TGCAGCGTTGCACGTACAGGAAACACCATATATTTT
>.|TRBJ2-3|TRBV5-1|.
CASSLARSDTQYF
TGCGCCAGCAGCTTGGCCCGGTCAGATACGCAGTATTTT
>.|TRBJ1-1|TRBV6-5|.
CASRPGSTEAFF
TGTGCCAGCAGGCCAGGGAGCACTGAAGCTTTCTTT
>TRBD1|TRBJ2-2|TRBV12-3/TRBV12-4|.
CASSITGGENTGELFF
TGTGCCAGCAGCATTACAGGGGGCGAGAACACCGGGGAGCTGTTTTTT
>.|TRBJ1-3|TRBV19|.
CASSATGSGNTIYF
TGTGCCAGTAGTGCAACCGGCTCTGGAAACACCATATATTTT